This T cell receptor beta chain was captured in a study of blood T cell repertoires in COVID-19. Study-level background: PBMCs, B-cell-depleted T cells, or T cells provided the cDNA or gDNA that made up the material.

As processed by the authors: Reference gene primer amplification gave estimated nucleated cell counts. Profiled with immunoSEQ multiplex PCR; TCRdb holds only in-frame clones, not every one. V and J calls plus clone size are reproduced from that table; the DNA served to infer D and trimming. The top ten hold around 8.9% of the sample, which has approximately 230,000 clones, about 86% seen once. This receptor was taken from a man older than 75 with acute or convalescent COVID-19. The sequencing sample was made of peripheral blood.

CDR3 protein: CASSVAGQEYNEQFF. The CDR3 nucleotides are TGTGCCAGCAGCGTAGCTGGACAGGAATACAATGAGCAGTTCTTC. V usage is TRBV9 and J usage is TRBJ2-1, with 7 bases identical to TRBD1. Germline CDR1 SGDLS, CDR2 YYNGEE. The CDR3 contains 15 residues. The J segment lost 4 bases and the V segment lost 0 bases, leaving 4 bases of the junction unmatched.